These 7 T cell receptor beta chains share one sample of origin, sequenced in a study of shared clonotypes between healthy human individuals. Repertoires were generated with immunoSEQ multiplex PCR, while TCRdb's copy carries only in-frame clones and drops some. The sample records about 2.4 million clones, over 85% being singletons. The specimen sequenced was naive CD4+ T cells from PBMCs. Regarding subset: CD45RA+ positively selected. Receptors originate from a man aged 18 to 35 in good health. Some clones in this sample may be carry-over from other donors' samples.

The chain combines TRBV2 with TRBJ1-5; D is undetermined. Germline V lookup: CDR1 SNHLY, CDR2 FYNNEI. V was trimmed by 7 bases and J by 4 bases, leaving 17 bases between them. The CDR3 is 15 residues long. The CDR3 DNA follows: TGTGCCAGCAAGTTTTCTCCGACGGTTAATCAGCCCCAGCATTTT. Translating gives CASKFSPTVNQPQHF.

The J gene is TRBJ1-2, the V gene TRBV28; possibly TRBD1 for D (5 bases). CDR1 and CDR2 from the germline V gene are MDHEN and SYDVKM. V lost 8 bases, J lost 2 bases, and 15 bases lay in between. The CDR3 loop spans 14 amino acids. The CDR3 nucleotides read TGTGCCAGCGCAATTTCTAGGGGAAACTATGGCTACACCTTC. Translated, it gives CASAISRGNYGYTF.

V gene TRBV11-2 combines with J gene TRBJ1-4; D gene unclear. The CDR3 totals 18 residues. V was pared by 7 bases and J by 0 bases, with 21 bases between. Germline CDR1 and CDR2: SGHAT and FQNNGV. This CDR3 reads CASTPLEGGETTNEKLFF. CDR3 nucleotides: TGTGCCAGCACCCCATTAGAAGGTGGAGAAACAACTAATGAAAAACTGTTTTTT.

This sequence joins TRBV7-9 and TRBJ1-1; D is perhaps TRBD1 (6 bases). The CDR3 is made up of 16 amino acids. Trimming shortened V by 4 bases and J by 1 base, and 16 bases separated the two germline ends. Per germline, CDR1 SEHNR and CDR2 FQNEAQ (reference sequence). The CDR3 region has the DNA TGTGCCAGCAGCTCCCGATTGGGGGCTGAGAACACTGAAGCTTTCTTT. Translated, it gives CASSSRLGAENTEAFF.

The genes are TRBV7-9 and TRBJ2-6, with 7 bases identical to TRBD1. J lost 1 base, V lost 1 base, and 4 bases had no gene match. CDR3 length: 17 amino acids. The V gene's germline CDR1 is SEHNR and CDR2 FQNEAQ (reference sequence). CDR3 loop: CASSLGQGRSGANVLTF. The DNA of the CDR3 is TGTGCCAGCAGCTTAGGACAGGGAAGATCTGGGGCCAACGTCCTGACTTTC.

The rearrangement joins TRBV5-1 to TRBJ2-1; D is undetermined. Trimming stripped 2 bases from V and 0 bases from J, with 12 bases between. The CDR3 spans 16 residues. Germline V CDR1 and CDR2: SGHRS, YFSETQ. The CDR3 DNA reads as TGCGCCAGCAGCTTTGATATCGCAAGCTCCTACAATGAGCAGTTCTTC. Its protein product is CASSFDIASSYNEQFF.

The chain couples TRBV5-1 to TRBJ1-2; possible D gene TRBD1, 5 bases. Germline CDR1 and CDR2: SGHRS and YFSETQ. The CDR3 is 14 amino acids. The V gene lost 2 bases and the J gene lost 6 bases, with 14 bases spanning the gap. CDR3 region: CASSFGGPRDGYTF. Here the CDR3 DNA reads TGCGCCAGCAGCTTCGGAGGGCCCAGGGATGGCTACACCTTC.